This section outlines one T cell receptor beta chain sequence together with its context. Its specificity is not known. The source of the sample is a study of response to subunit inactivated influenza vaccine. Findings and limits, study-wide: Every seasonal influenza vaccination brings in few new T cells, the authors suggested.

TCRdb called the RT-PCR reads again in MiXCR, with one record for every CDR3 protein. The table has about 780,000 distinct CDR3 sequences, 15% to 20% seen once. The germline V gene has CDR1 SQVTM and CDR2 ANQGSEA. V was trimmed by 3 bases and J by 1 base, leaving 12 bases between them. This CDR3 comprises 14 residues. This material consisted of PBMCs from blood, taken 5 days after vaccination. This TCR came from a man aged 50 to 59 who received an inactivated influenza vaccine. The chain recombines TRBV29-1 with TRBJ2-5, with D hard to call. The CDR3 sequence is CSVDASLFQETQYF. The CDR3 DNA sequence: TGCAGCGTTGATGCTTCCCTATTCCAAGAGACCCAGTACTTC.